This T cell receptor beta chain was retrieved from a study of cytotoxic CD8 clonotypes in ibrutinib-treated CLL. Study-level information: Within the patient group, ten to twelve were relapsed/refractory and fewer than 16 treatment-naive, and around 17 were IGHV unmutated.

Libraries were prepared by immunoSEQ multiplex PCR; TCRdb keeps only in-frame clonotypes and omits some of them. The table includes hundreds of thousands of clones, 70% detected once. V was trimmed by 4 bases and J by 7 bases, leaving 14 bases between them. This CDR3 is built from 14 residues. Germline values: CDR1 SNHLY, CDR2 FYNNEI. Study results and caveats: Sustained-remission and progressing patients were not sampled at matched times. Clonality increased at ibrutinib response and stayed stable in sustained remission. At progression, however, it fell back toward baseline. Baseline values of clonality outstripped age-matched healthy donors and followed circulating CD8+ T-cell counts.

To note about this clone: What it recognizes is unknown.

This specimen was PBMCs, taken after 24 months of ibrutinib treatment. This TCR came from a human donor with chronic lymphocytic leukemia. The chain joins TRBV2 to TRBJ2-1; a weak D match, TRBD2 (6 bases). CDR3 residues: CASSGGGIRNEQFF. For the CDR3, the DNA is TGTGCCAGCAGTGGTGGAGGGATTAGAAATGAGCAGTTCTTC.